Given below is one T cell receptor (beta chain) in context. These data originate in a study of technical replicates of blood from several donors. Assay used: immunoSEQ multiplex PCR; TCRdb lists only in-frame clones, some missing. Among approximately 97,000 clones listed, around 95% were seen once. V lost 2 bases and J lost 1, with 5 bases in between. Per the germline V gene, CDR1 is SGHDT and CDR2 is YYEEEE. The CDR3 spans 13 residues. This clonotype originated in a human donor in good health. The specimen sequenced was T cells isolated from PBMCs. The chain links TRBV5-6 to TRBJ2-3, with unresolved D. CDR3 bases: TGTGCCAGCAGCTTATCGGGCACAGATACGCAGTATTTT. Protein: CASSLSGTDTQYF.